This passage covers 30 T cell receptor beta chains from one sample sequenced in a study of T cells after yellow fever vaccination. MiXCR, applied by TCRdb to the 5' RACE reads, yields one record per CDR3 protein. Counted here are approximately 580,000 distinct CDR3 sequences, around 16% occurring once; the ten biggest clones make up approximately 15%. This material consisted of PBMCs, taken 4 to 5 days after the first yellow fever vaccination. These receptors originate from a man between 18 and 29 years old who received the YFV17D yellow fever vaccine.

The gene calls are TRBV29-1 and TRBJ2-3; tentative D call: TRBD2 (6 bases). The germline gives CDR1 SQVTM, CDR2 ANQGSEA. V was trimmed by 3 bases and J by 5 bases, leaving 9 bases between them. The CDR3 is 12 residues long. CDR3 DNA: TGCAGCGTTGAGCCCGGGGGAGATACGCAGTATTTT. Translating it yields CSVEPGGDTQYF.

The V gene is TRBV5-1, the J gene TRBJ1-4; D remains unclear. This CDR3 contains 16 residues. Trimming took 4 bases from V and 1 from J, leaving 14 bases between them. The germline gives CDR1 SGHRS, CDR2 YFSETQ. Written as DNA, the CDR3 is TGCGCCAGCAGCCCGTCCCAACAGCGAACTAATGAAAAACTGTTTTTT. It encodes CASSPSQQRTNEKLFF.

There are a few counts of this clonotype. V usage is TRBV9 and J usage is TRBJ2-5; weak D call: TRBD2 (5 bases). CDR3 length: 17 amino acids. The germline CDR1 and CDR2 sequences are SGDLS and YYNGEE. Trimming removed 2 bases at V and 0 bases at J, with 17 bases between. CDR3 region: CASSVREGNQYQETQYF. DNA for the CDR3: TGTGCCAGCAGCGTCCGGGAAGGAAACCAGTACCAAGAGACCCAGTACTTC.

This clonotype was seen a handful of times. The CDR3 DNA reads as TGTGCCACCAGTGACCAGAACAGGGGAAACGACGGCTACACCTTC. Translation gives CATSDQNRGNDGYTF. The chain is built from TRBV24-1 and TRBJ1-2; 7 bases fit TRBD1. Germline V gives CDR1 KGHDR, CDR2 SFDVKD. V lost 4 bases to trimming and J lost 8 bases; unmatched junction nucleotides: 12. The length of the CDR3 is 15 residues.

The chain carries TRBV4-2 and TRBJ2-2; 9 nucleotides agree with TRBD1. The germline gives CDR1 LGHNA, CDR2 YNFKEQ. Trimming took 4 bases from V and 5 from J; bases not matched to a gene: 17. The CDR3 totals 19 residues. Here the CDR3 reads CASSPAVGPGQGNTGELFF. Written as DNA, the CDR3 is TGTGCCAGCAGCCCGGCCGTCGGCCCCGGACAGGGGAATACCGGGGAGCTGTTTTTT.

The chain links TRBV7-2 to TRBJ2-3; TRBD1 aligns across 9 bases. Germline values: CDR1 SGHTA, CDR2 FQGNSA. The trim removed 4 bases at V and 1 base at J, leaving 9 bases unmatched. This CDR3 comprises 17 residues. The CDR3 coding sequence is TGTGCCAGCAGCTCCCGGTTCGGGGACAGGGGCACAGATACGCAGTATTTT. It yields the protein CASSSRFGDRGTDTQYF. Supplemented by reference TRBV7-2 and TRBJ2-3, the full variable domain reads GAGVSQSPSNKVTEKGKDVELRCDPISGHTALYWYRQSLGQGLEFLIYFQGNSAPDKSGLPSDRFSAERTGGSVSTLTIQRTQQEDSAVYLCASSSRFGDRGTDTQYFGPGTRLTVL.

This clonotype was seen a handful of times. The chain carries TRBV12-3 or TRBV12-4 and TRBJ2-3; 10 bases agree with TRBD2. Losses at the gene ends were 6 bases for V and 4 bases for J; bases not matched to a gene: 7. The CDR3 covers 15 residues. This CDR3 reads CASSWTSGPADTQYF. Written as DNA, the CDR3 is TGTGCCAGCAGCTGGACTAGCGGACCCGCAGATACGCAGTATTTT.

In its sample, this clonotype was seen a few times. The chain joins TRBV20-1 to TRBJ2-7; D may be TRBD1 (5 bases). The CDR3 has 12 residues. The ends were cut back, 6 bases at V and 3 bases at J, with 12 bases in the middle. Germline loops: CDR1 DFQATT, CDR2 SNEGSKA (reference sequence). Written as DNA, the CDR3 is TGCAGTGCCAGACAGATAAGCTACGAGCAGTACTTC. It yields the protein CSARQISYEQYF.

This chain links TRBV12-3 or TRBV12-4 with TRBJ1-5; D unclear. V was clipped by 7 bases and J by 0 bases, with 7 bases between them. The CDR3 consists of 13 residues. DNA for the CDR3: TGTGCCAGCAACACCTATAGCAATCAGCCCCAGCATTTT. Translation gives CASNTYSNQPQHF.

A word on this clonotype: An end of the junction does not agree with germline; a read error may underlie this. J is TRBJ2-3 and V is TRBV5-5; 9 nucleotides line up with TRBD2. Germline V CDR1 and CDR2: SGHKS, YYEKEE (reference sequence). This CDR3 spans 12 amino acids. CDR3 protein: CASSLFAGGLFF. CDR3 coding DNA: TGTGCCAGCAGCTTATTCGCGGGAGGGTTGTTCTTT.

The chain combines TRBV7-2 with TRBJ1-6, with D possibly matching TRBD1 (5 bases). The V and J ends lost 6 bases and 7 bases respectively, with 16 bases between them. This CDR3 is 15 amino acids long. CDR1 is SGHTA and CDR2 is FQGNSA in the germline V gene. CDR3 region: CASRVQAPGNSPLHF. CDR3 nucleotides: TGTGCCAGCAGGGTACAGGCCCCGGGCAATTCACCCCTCCACTTT.

The chain links TRBV3-1 to TRBJ2-1; 8 bases line up with TRBD2. There are 16 residues in the CDR3. The V and J ends lost 1 base and 6 bases, in that order; junction bases with no gene match: 8. CDR1 LGHDT and CDR2 YNNKEL come from the germline V gene (reference sequence). In nucleotides, the CDR3 is TGTGCCAGCAGCCAAGCCCCGGGGGGGGGCGGCAATGAGCAGTTCTTC. The encoded protein is CASSQAPGGGGNEQFF.

The chain links TRBV7-8 to TRBJ1-4, with D tentatively TRBD1 (5 bases). V gave up 1 base and J gave up 7 bases, with 16 bases separating them. The V gene's germline CDR1 is SGHVS and CDR2 FQNEAQ. The CDR3 has 16 residues. CDR3 DNA sequence: TGTGCCAGCAGCTTAGGACCCCGGGACGGGATTGAAAAACTGTTTTTT. This gives the protein CASSLGPRDGIEKLFF.

In this sample, this clonotype turned up a few times. One end of the junction is discordant with germline, which a read error may explain. In DNA, the CDR3 is TGCGCCAGCACCCAAGATCAACATGGGGAGAACACTGAAGCTTTCTTT. This codes for CASTQDQHGENTEAFF. V is TRBV4-3 and J is TRBJ1-1; D is uncertain. This CDR3 has 16 amino acids. Germline lookup yields CDR1 LGHNA and CDR2 YSLEER.

The V gene is TRBV7-8, the J gene TRBJ2-5, with TRBD2 matching over 9 bases. Trimming at V came to 9 bases and at J to 5 bases, leaving 7 bases not matched to a gene. CDR1 is SGHVS, CDR2 FQNEAQ, per germline. The CDR3 has 13 residues. In nucleotides, the CDR3 is TGTGCCAGTATCGCGGGAGGGGGGGAGACCCAGTACTTC. Its translation: CASIAGGGETQYF.

The chain is built from TRBV27 and TRBJ1-5; 8 bases align to TRBD1. J lost 4 bases, V lost 5 bases, and 7 bases had no gene match. Germline lookup yields CDR1 MNHEY and CDR2 SMNVEV (reference sequence). The CDR3 sequence is 15 residues long. CDR3: CASSPWTGWNQPQHF. The CDR3 DNA reads TGTGCCAGCAGTCCGTGGACAGGGTGGAATCAGCCCCAGCATTTT.

There are many counts of this clonotype. The chain has TRBV3-1 and TRBJ2-3; D is undetermined. Germline V lookup: CDR1 LGHDT, CDR2 YNNKEL (reference sequence). Between the trimmed V and J ends, which lost 4 bases and 0 bases, there was a span of 5 bases. This CDR3 region has 13 residues. CDR3 sequence (DNA): TGTGCCAGCAGCCTCGAGAGCACAGATACGCAGTATTTT. Translated, it gives CASSLESTDTQYF.

This chain joins TRBV5-1 and TRBJ1-3; TRBD1 might be the D (6 bases). Trimming removed 5 bases at V and 0 bases at J, with 18 bases between. This CDR3 has 17 residues. Germline values: CDR1 SGHRS, CDR2 YFSETQ. The CDR3 sequence is CASRLFGSGASGNTIYF. Here the CDR3 DNA reads TGCGCCAGCAGACTGTTTGGTTCAGGGGCCTCTGGAAACACCATATATTTT.

The CDR3 loop is CSAREGTPGYEQYF. DNA for the CDR3: TGCAGTGCTAGAGAGGGTACCCCTGGATACGAGCAGTACTTC. V gene TRBV20-1 combines with J gene TRBJ2-7; D ambiguous. This CDR3 is built from 14 residues. CDR1 DFQATT and CDR2 SNEGSKA come from the germline V gene (reference sequence). V was trimmed by 0 bases and J by 4 bases, leaving 13 bases between them.

This clonotype was seen only a few times. The rearrangement joins TRBV29-1 to TRBJ2-7; a weak D match, TRBD2 (5 bases). The V and J ends lost 8 bases and 4 bases respectively, with 27 bases between them. Germline loops: CDR1 SQVTM, CDR2 ANQGSEA. The CDR3 spans 16 residues. DNA of the CDR3: TGCAGCCCCATGGCCGTGTGGGCAGCTACGGGGTACGAGCAGTACGTC. This encodes CSPMAVWAATGYEQYV.

This clonotype was recorded a few times. This chain joins TRBV27 and TRBJ2-3; 7 bases are a match to TRBD2. V was clipped by 5 bases and J by 0 bases; unmatched bases: 8. Germline CDR1 and CDR2: MNHEY and SMNVEV (reference sequence). This CDR3 has 16 residues. CDR3 sequence reads: CASSPLTSTSTDTQYF. CDR3 bases: TGTGCCAGCAGTCCTTTGACTAGCACTAGCACAGATACGCAGTATTTT.

This clonotype has more than one count but fewer than ten. The chain uses TRBV19 and TRBJ1-2; D is unresolved. Trimming stripped 1 base from V and 4 bases from J, with 7 bases between. Germline CDR1 and CDR2: LNHDA and SQIVND (reference sequence). This CDR3 contains 13 residues. CDR3 protein: CASSIGGSYGYTF. CDR3 DNA: TGTGCCAGTAGTATAGGGGGAAGCTATGGCTACACCTTC. Using reference TRBV19 and TRBJ1-2 for the parts outside the CDR3, the full variable domain is DGGITQSPKYLFRKEGQNVTLSCEQNLNHDAMYWYRQDPGQGLRLIYYSQIVNDFQKGDIAEGYSVSREKKESFPLTVTSAQKNPTAFYLCASSIGGSYGYTFGSGTRLTVV.

This clonotype was seen only a few times. The chain uses TRBV20-1 and TRBJ2-1; TRBD1 aligns across 7 bases. Losses at the gene ends were 6 bases for V and 6 bases for J; bases not matched to a gene: 14. Germline lookup yields CDR1 DFQATT and CDR2 SNEGSKA (reference sequence). The CDR3 length is 15 residues. CDR3 bases: TGCAGTGCCATATCCACAGGGGACCCGTTCAATGAGCAGTTCTTC. It encodes CSAISTGDPFNEQFF.

This clonotype was counted ten times or more. The chain links TRBV6-1 to TRBJ1-3; the D gene is possibly TRBD1 (6 bases). The CDR3 contains 15 residues. Trimming removed 5 bases from V and 1 base from J, with 12 bases in between. CDR1 is MNHNS and CDR2 is SASEGT in the germline V gene. In DNA form, the CDR3 reads TGTGCCAGCAGTCGCCCCAGGGGATCTGGAAACACCATATATTTT. Translation gives CASSRPRGSGNTIYF.

This clonotype came up a few times. The genes are TRBV5-1 and TRBJ1-1; D unresolved. Trimming stripped 0 bases from V and 11 bases from J, with 17 bases between. Germline loops: CDR1 SGHRS, CDR2 YFSETQ. There are 14 residues in the CDR3. CDR3 in DNA: TGCGCCAGCAGCTTGGGAGCGGGAACGGCGGGGGCTTTCTTT. It encodes CASSLGAGTAGAFF.

This clonotype appeared a few times. The V and J genes are TRBV20-1 and TRBJ2-6, with D maybe TRBD2 (6 bases). The germline V gene has CDR1 DFQATT and CDR2 SNEGSKA (reference sequence). Trimming left V 3 bases short and J 0 bases short, with 18 bases between. This CDR3 contains 18 residues. CDR3: CSARMGGIALSGANVLTF. In nucleotides, the CDR3 is TGCAGTGCTAGGATGGGAGGCATCGCCCTCTCTGGGGCCAACGTCCTGACTTTC.

The chain recombines TRBV4-3 with TRBJ1-6, with D unclear. V lost 2 bases and J lost 7, with 6 bases in between. CDR1 is LGHNA and CDR2 is YSLEER in the germline V gene. The CDR3 runs 13 residues. The CDR3 region is CASSQSSNSPLHF. In nucleotides, the CDR3 is TGCGCCAGCAGCCAATCATCCAATTCACCCCTCCACTTT.

V and J are TRBV2 and TRBJ2-5, with a weak D call TRBD1 (6 bases). CDR1 and CDR2 (germline): SNHLY, FYNNEI. V gave up 7 bases and J gave up 5 bases, with 17 bases separating them. The CDR3 runs 14 residues. CDR3 DNA sequence: TGTGCCAGCATCTCAAGGACAGCCAGTGAGACCCAGTACTTC. Encoded protein: CASISRTASETQYF.

This clonotype was counted only a few times. The chain employs TRBV5-1 and TRBJ1-1, with TRBD1 matching over 7 bases. Germline V lookup: CDR1 SGHRS, CDR2 YFSETQ. After removal of 1 base from V and 5 bases from J, the junction contained 8 bases not matched to a gene. The CDR3 is 15 amino acids. The DNA for the CDR3 is TGCGCCAGCAGCTTGAATCCAGGGGGAAAGACTGAAGCTTTCTTT. It specifies CASSLNPGGKTEAFF.

This clonotype was seen repeatedly, ten times or more. The chain links TRBV9 to TRBJ1-2; no clear D. The CDR3 sequence is 15 residues long. Trimming stripped 0 bases from V and 0 bases from J, with 9 bases between. Germline V lookup: CDR1 SGDLS, CDR2 YYNGEE. CDR3 sequence: CASSVGGPTNYGYTF. CDR3 nucleotide sequence: TGTGCCAGCAGCGTAGGAGGGCCCACTAACTATGGCTACACCTTC.